This T cell receptor beta chain is drawn from a study of blood T cell repertoires in COVID-19. Study background: PBMCs, B-cell-depleted T cells, or T cells provided the cDNA or gDNA that made up the material.

This CDR3 is built from 10 residues. Trimming took off 9 bases at V and 7 bases at J, with 6 bases between the two ends. Per germline, CDR1 MDHEN and CDR2 SYDVKM. How the authors handled the data: Estimation of nucleated cell counts was performed using reference gene primer amplification. The table came from immunoSEQ multiplex PCR; TCRdb's copy has only in-frame clones and leaves some out. That table furnishes V, J and clone size, whereas the DNA furnished D and trimming. The profile shows about 210,000 clones, about 87% of them singletons. The TCR originated in a man aged 65 to 85 with acute or convalescent COVID-19. The sample was peripheral blood. The chain is built from TRBV28 and TRBJ1-4; D unclear. The chain's CDR3 is CASLSEKLFF. CDR3 DNA sequence: TGTGCCAGTTTGAGTGAAAAACTGTTTTTT.